This entry lists 19 T cell receptor beta chains sequenced from one sample in a study of vaccination effects on CD4 cells after COVID-19. Which antigens these TCRs recognize remains unknown. After expansion with viral peptide pools in the ViraFEST assay, antigen-specific CD4+ T cells were sequenced. A 10-day culture period preceded the isolation of CD4+ T cells. Two doses of BNT162b2 or mRNA-1273 vaccine were administered to participants. The data were produced by immunoSEQ multiplex PCR, yet TCRdb's version contains in-frame clones alone and is incomplete. This sample has around 69,000 clones, with just under 75% found just once. The sample here was CD4+ T cells from PBMCs cultured with HCoV-229E spike peptides, taken after COVID-19 vaccination. These receptors were obtained from a human donor who received a COVID-19 vaccine.

This chain connects TRBV11-1 to TRBJ2-7; 7 positions agree with TRBD1. Germline V gene lookup returns CDR1 SGHAT and CDR2 FQDESV (reference sequence). V shed 4 bases, J shed 2 bases, and the junction held 11 bases outside the gene matches. The CDR3 has 16 residues. The CDR3: CASSSPTGTLPYEQYV. CDR3 sequence (DNA): TGTGCCAGCAGCTCGCCGACAGGGACCCTCCCCTACGAGCAGTACGTC.

The chain joins TRBV3-1 (or the pseudogene TRBV3-2) to TRBJ1-2; no clear D gene. Per germline, CDR1 LGHDT and CDR2 YNNKEL (reference sequence). The ends were cut back, 4 bases at V and 4 bases at J, with 13 bases in the middle. The CDR3 spans 14 residues. CDR3 region: CASSPRAASYGYTF. The CDR3 region has the DNA TGTGCCAGCAGCCCCCGGGCGGCGTCCTATGGCTACACCTTC.

The chain is built from TRBV20-1 and TRBJ2-1; perhaps TRBD1 as D (5 bases). Germline CDR1 is DFQATT and CDR2 is SNEGSKA (reference sequence). This CDR3 has 16 residues. V was trimmed by 3 bases and J by 0 bases, leaving 15 bases between them. For the CDR3, the DNA is TGCAGTGCTAGTGGGGCAGCTCAGGCCTCCTACAATGAGCAGTTCTTC. Amino acids: CSASGAAQASYNEQFF.

The chain uses TRBV5-5 and TRBJ1-3, with no clear D. V dropped 2 bases and J dropped 4 bases, with 13 bases sitting between them. The germline gives CDR1 SGHKS, CDR2 YYEKEE (reference sequence). The CDR3 extends over 15 amino acids. CDR3 sequence reads: CASSFSSTAGNTIYF. The DNA of the CDR3 is TGTGCCAGCAGCTTCTCCAGTACAGCCGGAAACACCATATATTTT.

The chain couples TRBV6-2 or TRBV6-3 to TRBJ2-7; 7 bases align to TRBD1. The junction had 5 bases not matched to a gene; V was cut back by 4 bases and J by 2 bases. Germline V lookup: CDR1 MNHEY, CDR2 SVGEGT. This CDR3 spans 14 amino acids. Here the CDR3 reads CASSSGTVPYEQYV. CDR3 DNA: TGTGCCAGCAGTTCCGGGACAGTGCCCTACGAGCAGTACGTC.

CDR3 region: CATSDSGQGGETQYF. CDR3 in DNA: TGTGCCACCAGCGACTCGGGACAGGGAGGAGAGACCCAGTACTTC. The chain uses TRBV24-1 and TRBJ2-5, with 9 bases aligning to TRBD1. Germline loops: CDR1 KGHDR, CDR2 SFDVKD. CDR3 length: 15 residues. V was clipped by 7 bases and J by 4 bases; unmatched bases: 9.

This clone came up once. The CDR3 here is CASSRGQRETQYF. The DNA for the CDR3 is TGTGCCAGTAGTAGGGGACAGAGAGAGACCCAGTACTTC. The rearrangement joins TRBV19 to TRBJ2-5; 7 bases are shared with TRBD1. The V segment lost 4 bases and the J segment 4 bases; nucleotides outside the gene matches: 3. Germline lookup yields CDR1 LNHDA and CDR2 SQIVND (reference sequence). The CDR3 consists of 13 residues.

This clone was detected only once. The chain joins TRBV7-2 to TRBJ1-5, with D perhaps TRBD1 (6 bases). CDR1 and CDR2 from the germline V gene are SGHTA and FQGNSA. The CDR3 contains 16 residues. The V end was cut by 5 bases, the J end by 1 base, with 15 bases between. Written as DNA, the CDR3 is TGTGCCAGCAGCCTAAGTGGGGACATCAGCAATCAGCCCCAGCATTTT. As protein: CASSLSGDISNQPQHF.

This clone is a singleton in its sample. CDR3 in amino acids: CASRGTGSYEQYV. CDR3 in DNA: TGCGCCAGCAGGGGGACAGGGTCGTACGAGCAGTACGTC. The V gene is TRBV10-2, the J gene TRBJ2-7, with 9 bases that match TRBD1. The V gene end was trimmed by 6 bases and the J gene end by 4 bases; junction bases not matched to a gene: 4. Germline CDR1 is WSHSY and CDR2 is SAAADI. The CDR3 consists of 13 residues.

The chain uses TRBV29-1 and TRBJ1-1; the match to TRBD1 covers 8 bases. The CDR3 loop spans 12 amino acids. The germline V gene encodes CDR1 SQVTM and CDR2 ANQGSEA. V shed 7 bases, J shed 7 bases, and the junction held 8 bases outside the gene matches. This CDR3 is CSASGQGYEAFF. CDR3 nucleotides: TGCAGCGCTTCCGGACAGGGCTATGAAGCTTTCTTT.

The chain has TRBV6-5 and TRBJ2-1, with 9 bases aligning to TRBD1. V lost 6 bases and J lost 5; bases outside the gene matches: 8. The germline V gene encodes CDR1 MNHEY and CDR2 SVGAGI. The CDR3 spans 15 residues. CDR3 nucleotides: TGTGCCAGCAGGAGATTCGGGACAGGGAACAATGAGCAGTTCTTC. It encodes CASRRFGTGNNEQFF.

The chain recombines TRBV5-1 with TRBJ2-7, with D unclear. V lost 2 bases and J lost 2, with 8 bases in between. CDR3 size: 13 residues. Germline V CDR1 and CDR2: SGHRS, YFSETQ. The CDR3 DNA reads as TGCGCCAGCAGCTTTGGACCTCCCTACGAGCAGTACGTC. This codes for CASSFGPPYEQYV.

The V call is TRBV24-1, the J call TRBJ1-5; 7 nucleotides align to TRBD1. This CDR3 is 13 amino acids long. Per germline, CDR1 KGHDR and CDR2 SFDVKD. V gave up 4 bases and J gave up 4 bases; unmatched junction bases: 0. The CDR3 protein is CATSEQGNQPQHF. The DNA for the CDR3 is TGTGCCACCAGTGAACAGGGGAATCAGCCCCAGCATTTT.

The gene calls are TRBV14 and TRBJ1-2; D possibly corresponds to TRBD1 (6 bases). The germline CDR1 and CDR2 sequences are SGHDN and FVKESK. The CDR3 is 15 amino acids. The V end was cut by 0 bases, the J end by 9 bases, with 17 bases between. Here the CDR3 reads CASSQDRDKTGSYTF. CDR3 bases: TGTGCCAGCAGCCAAGATAGGGACAAGACGGGGAGCTACACCTTC.

The gene calls are TRBV19 and TRBJ1-4; 9 bases agree with TRBD1. J lost 7 bases, V lost 7 bases, and 10 bases had no gene match. The CDR3 runs to 15 residues. Germline V CDR1 and CDR2: LNHDA, SQIVND (reference sequence). This CDR3 is CASTSPQGASEKLFF. In nucleotides, the CDR3 is TGTGCCAGTACCTCACCACAGGGGGCATCTGAAAAACTGTTTTTT.

The chain combines TRBV24-1 with TRBJ2-5, with a tentative D call TRBD1 (6 bases). The CDR3 contains 13 residues. Trimming cost V 9 bases and J 3 bases, with 13 bases left between them. Looked up from germline, CDR1 is KGHDR and CDR2 is SFDVKD. The CDR3 region has the DNA TGTGCCACCGAGGGACACGAAAAAGAGACCCAGTACTTC. Protein product: CATEGHEKETQYF.

The J gene is TRBJ2-3, the V gene TRBV15, with 7 bases fitting TRBD2. The V gene end was trimmed by 0 bases and the J gene end by 6 bases; junction bases not matched to a gene: 9. The germline V gene has CDR1 LNHNV and CDR2 YYDKDF (reference sequence). The CDR3 runs 16 residues. CDR3 loop: CATSRDGGVATDTQYF. Written as DNA, the CDR3 is TGTGCCACCAGCAGAGATGGGGGGGTAGCAACGGATACGCAGTATTTT.

V gene TRBV19 combines with J gene TRBJ1-1, with TRBD1 matching 7 bases. CDR1 is LNHDA, CDR2 SQIVND, per germline (reference sequence). This CDR3 region has 14 residues. Unmatched junction bases numbered 2, after V lost 3 bases and J lost 1 base. The CDR3 nucleotides read TGTGCCAGTAGTATGAGGGACAGGAACACTGAAGCTTTCTTT. It yields the protein CASSMRDRNTEAFF.

This chain joins TRBV27 and TRBJ2-5; D not certain. The CDR3 is 14 amino acids. The germline V and J ends were trimmed by 3 bases and 5 bases, with 13 bases remaining between them. Germline loops: CDR1 MNHEY, CDR2 SMNVEV (reference sequence). CDR3 bases: TGTGCCAGCAGTTTTCTGGGCCGGCCCGAGACCCAGTACTTC. This sequence encodes CASSFLGRPETQYF.